Detailed here is one TCR beta chain. In its sample, this clonotype was seen many times. Its specific antigen is unknown. One base away there is no much larger clone; base qualities are not given. The library was prepared using RT-PCR. Instrument on record: Illumina HiSeq 2500. TCRdb handled the public reads itself, with Q25 trimming in fastp and clone calling in MiXCR, and kept productive beta chains. Duplicate CDR3 protein sequences are folded into a single record with the most common DNA and genes. The sample profile shows hundreds of thousands of distinct CDR3 sequences; less than 15% of them were found once. Roughly 7.7% of the sample goes to the ten largest clones. This sample was included in a study of response to subunit inactivated influenza vaccine (dated by TCRdb to the late 2010s). Background on the whole study: The study used deep quantitative T cell receptor repertoire profiling to track responses to a trivalent subunit inactivated influenza vaccine. General findings and caveats noted by the study authors: The authors suggested that each seasonal influenza vaccination may recruit only a limited number of new T cells.

V is clipped by 6 bases and J by 4 bases, and the sequence between their germline boundaries is 16 bases long. The CDR3 contains 14 residues, cysteine and phenylalanine counted. This entry keeps only the CDR3 DNA: 42 bases, framed from base 1. The material was non-naive T cells sorted from PBMCs, obtained around two weeks before vaccination. What this sample's cell subset or site label stands for: memory T cell fraction. The clonotype was recovered from a man over 45 who received an inactivated influenza vaccine. Donor details come from another sample of the same person, matched by shared clones. This chain joins TRBV12-3 or TRBV12-4 to TRBJ2-7, with the D assignment possibly TRBD1 or TRBD2, given 5 matching bases for each. The encoded CDR3 is CASRSTGTGYEQYF. The bases read TGTGCCAGCAGATCCACCGGGACGGGGTACGAGCAGTACTTC.